The 9 T cell receptor beta chains in this list originate from one sample, sequenced in a study of T cell repertoires in ileal Crohn's disease. Measured with immunoSEQ multiplex PCR; TCRdb has only the in-frame clones, and not every one. The data show 12,000 to 15,000 clones, with about 90% seen just once and roughly 3.7% held by the top ten. Sequenced: ileal tissue. Every receptor here comes from an adult with Crohn's disease.

The gene calls are TRBV5-1 and TRBJ2-2; the match to TRBD2 covers 10 bases. J gave up 5 bases and V 2 bases, and 9 bases lay outside the gene matches. This CDR3 comprises 17 residues. CDR1 SGHRS and CDR2 YFSETQ come from the germline V gene. CDR3 loop: CASSFDPAGGGTGELFF. Here the CDR3 DNA reads TGCGCCAGCAGCTTCGATCCAGCGGGAGGGGGAACCGGGGAGCTGTTTTTT.

V and J are TRBV10-3 and TRBJ2-7, with a possible D match to TRBD2 (6 bases). The germline V and J ends were trimmed by 3 bases and 6 bases, with 9 bases remaining between them. Germline CDR1 ENHRY, CDR2 SYGVKD. The CDR3 runs to 12 residues. CDR3 sequence (DNA): TGTGCCATCAGTGAAAGGGAGGCCGAGCAGTACTTC. Its protein product is CAISEREAEQYF.

The J gene is TRBJ2-1, the V gene TRBV5-1, with 7 positions matching TRBD1. V gave up 4 bases and J gave up 6 bases; unmatched junction bases: 7. The germline V gene has CDR1 SGHRS and CDR2 YFSETQ. The CDR3 is 14 amino acids. CDR3 in amino acids: CASSDRAPSNEQFF. CDR3 coding DNA: TGCGCCAGCAGCGACAGGGCGCCCTCCAATGAGCAGTTCTTC.

The chain couples TRBV7-9 to TRBJ1-4; 7 nucleotides line up with TRBD1. Looked up from germline, CDR1 is SEHNR and CDR2 is FQNEAQ (reference sequence). CDR3 length: 15 amino acids. The trim removed 1 base at V and 8 bases at J, leaving 7 bases unmatched. CDR3 DNA: TGTGCCAGCAGCTTAGGGACAGGCTCGGGGGAAAAACTGTTTTTT. It specifies CASSLGTGSGEKLFF.

The CDR3: CASSLALRSPLYGYTF. CDR3 DNA: TGTGCCAGCAGCTTGGCGCTCCGGTCCCCGCTCTATGGCTACACCTTC. This sequence joins TRBV5-4 and TRBJ1-2; D is undetermined. V gave up 0 bases and J gave up 4 bases, with 16 bases separating them. The germline gives CDR1 SGHNT, CDR2 YYREEE (reference sequence). The CDR3 has 16 amino acids.

The V and J genes are TRBV4-1 and TRBJ2-5; TRBD2 matches 7 bases. The J call may not be correct, given that the DNA end is closer to TRBJ2-7. This CDR3 is built from 18 residues. Germline V CDR1 and CDR2: MGHRA, YSYEKL. Written as DNA, the CDR3 is TGCGCCAGCAGCCAACAGGCACTAGCGATCGACCGCTCCTACGAGCAGTACTTC. Protein product: CASSQQALAIDRSYEQYF.

The gene calls are TRBV6-1 and TRBJ1-4, with no clear D. The CDR3 is 15 residues long. The germline V and J ends were trimmed by 2 bases and 0 bases, with 7 bases remaining between them. Germline CDR1 reads MNHNS; CDR2 reads SASEGT. CDR3 region: CASSELSATNEKLFF. The CDR3 nucleotides are TGTGCCAGCAGTGAATTAAGCGCAACTAATGAAAAACTGTTTTTT.

V usage is TRBV20-1 and J usage is TRBJ2-1; D is undetermined. This CDR3 spans 11 amino acids. Germline CDR1 is DFQATT and CDR2 is SNEGSKA (reference sequence). V was pared by 6 bases and J by 4 bases, with 7 bases between. The CDR3 region is CSASEYNEQFF. The CDR3, as DNA: TGCAGTGCGTCTGAGTACAATGAGCAGTTCTTC.

The chain is built from TRBV11-3 and TRBJ1-1; D unclear. V shed 5 bases and J shed 4 bases, with 11 bases lying between them. This CDR3 spans 13 amino acids. In germline, CDR1 is SGHNT, CDR2 YENEEA. The CDR3 is CASSQRGGTEAFF. CDR3 coding DNA: TGTGCCAGCAGCCAACGGGGTGGCACTGAAGCTTTCTTT.